This T cell receptor (beta chain) was documented in a study of T-cell memory formation after mild COVID-19. At the level of the study: In these data, TCR clusters were largely donor specific.

TCRdb reprocessed the 5' RACE reads via MiXCR and lists one record per CDR3 protein. The sample has roughly 320,000 distinct CDR3 sequences, 25% to 30% seen once; the top ten hold approximately 15%. Germline assignment: CDR1 ENHRY and CDR2 SYGVKD. This CDR3 has 12 residues. V dropped 2 bases and J dropped 7 bases, with 3 bases sitting between them. The TCR was taken from an adult woman who had mild COVID-19 (a few samples of this study predate the infection). Cell type and time point are not known. The specimen was PBMCs or a T cell subset sorted from them (not recorded which). The V gene is TRBV10-3, the J gene TRBJ1-6; D is uncertain. DNA of the CDR3: TGTGCCATCAGTGAGAGCAATTCACCCCTCCACTTT. This translates into CAISESNSPLHF.